The 7 T cell receptor beta chains given below trace back to one sample, sequenced in a study of T cell repertoires in cytomegalovirus infection. MiXCR, run by TCRdb on the reads, gives a single entry per CDR3 protein. The table has around 770,000 distinct CDR3 sequences, 25% to 30% seen once. These receptors are not linked to any known antigen. The starting material was cultured CD8+ T cells from PBMCs, obtained from culture after CMV antigen stimulation. The source is a human donor in good health (CMV status not recorded). Some clones in this sample may be carry-over from other donors' samples.

This clonotype was detected ten times or more. The genes are TRBV19 and TRBJ1-1; no definite D call. In germline, CDR1 is LNHDA, CDR2 SQIVND (reference sequence). CDR3 size: 13 residues. Deletions cut 7 bases from V and 5 bases from J, with 14 bases between. The CDR3 reads CASNQESRTEAFF. The DNA for the CDR3 is TGTGCCAGTAATCAGGAAAGCAGGACTGAAGCTTTCTTT.

The rearrangement links TRBV24-1 to TRBJ1-2, with TRBD1 as a possible D gene (6 bases). Germline assignment: CDR1 KGHDR and CDR2 SFDVKD. The CDR3 length is 15 residues. Trimming cost V 0 bases and J 5 bases, with 12 bases left between them. In DNA form, the CDR3 reads TGTGCCACCAGTGATTTGGGGGGGCCGGATTATGGCTACACCTTC. It encodes CATSDLGGPDYGYTF.

This sequence joins TRBV27 and TRBJ2-2; D possibly corresponds to TRBD2 (6 bases). The V gene's germline CDR1 is MNHEY and CDR2 SMNVEV (reference sequence). CDR3 length equals 14 residues. V dropped 7 bases and J dropped 0 bases, with 9 bases sitting between them. CDR3: CASMTGANTGELFF. In DNA form, the CDR3 reads TGTGCCAGCATGACGGGGGCGAACACCGGGGAGCTGTTTTTT.

This clonotype was recorded a few times. The chain couples TRBV7-9 to TRBJ2-1; TRBD1 matches 10 bases. Germline trimming cut 6 bases from V and 6 bases from J; bases unmatched to any gene: 11. The germline gives CDR1 SEHNR, CDR2 FQNEAQ (reference sequence). The CDR3 has 16 residues. In DNA form, the CDR3 reads TGTGCCAGCAGACCCCCGACAGGGGGCCCACTCAATGAGCAGTTCTTC. It specifies CASRPPTGGPLNEQFF.

This rearrangement joins TRBV19 to TRBJ1-2, with a weak D call TRBD1 (6 bases). The CDR3 covers 13 residues. CDR1 LNHDA and CDR2 SQIVND come from the germline V gene (reference sequence). The V end lost 5 bases, the J end lost 8 bases, and 15 bases lay between the germline ends. CDR3 bases: TGTGCCAGTAGTCAAACCGGGACATTCGGCTACACCTTC. Translating gives CASSQTGTFGYTF.

V is TRBV7-9 and J is TRBJ1-4, with D hard to call. CDR3 length: 13 amino acids. Germline CDR1 reads SEHNR; CDR2 reads FQNEAQ (reference sequence). Between the trimmed V and J ends, which lost 5 bases and 8 bases, there was a span of 12 bases. This chain's CDR3 is CASSLGGEEKLFF. The CDR3 coding sequence is TGTGCCAGCAGCCTTGGTGGGGAAGAAAAACTGTTTTTT.

This clonotype was counted only a few times. The chain recombines TRBV6-1 with TRBJ2-7; TRBD1 might be the D (6 bases). The CDR3 spans 10 residues. CDR1 MNHNS and CDR2 SASEGT come from the germline V gene. Trimming pared 11 bases from V and 11 bases from J, leaving 16 bases between. The CDR3 coding sequence is TGTGCCTTAGGGGGAGACGGCGAGTACTTC. This translates into CALGGDGEYF.